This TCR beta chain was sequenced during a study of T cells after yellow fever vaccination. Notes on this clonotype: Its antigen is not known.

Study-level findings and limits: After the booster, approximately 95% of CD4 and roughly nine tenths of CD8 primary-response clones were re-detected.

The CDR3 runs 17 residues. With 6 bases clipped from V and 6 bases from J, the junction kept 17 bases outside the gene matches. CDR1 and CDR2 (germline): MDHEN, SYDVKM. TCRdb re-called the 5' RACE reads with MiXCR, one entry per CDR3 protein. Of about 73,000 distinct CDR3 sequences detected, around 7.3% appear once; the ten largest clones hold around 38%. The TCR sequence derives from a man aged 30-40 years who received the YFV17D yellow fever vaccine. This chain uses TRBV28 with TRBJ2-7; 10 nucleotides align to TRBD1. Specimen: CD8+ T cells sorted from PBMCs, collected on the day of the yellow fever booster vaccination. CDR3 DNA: TGTGCCAGCAGCCTACTCGGCTCGGGACAGGGGATTGGCGAGCAGTACTTC. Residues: CASSLLGSGQGIGEQYF. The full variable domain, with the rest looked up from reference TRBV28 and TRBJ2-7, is DVKVTQSSRYLVKRTGEKVFLECVQDMDHENMFWYRQDPGLGLRLIYFSYDVKMKEKGDIPEGYSVSREKKERFSLILESASTNQTSMYLCASSLLGSGQGIGEQYFGPGTRLTVT.